This T cell receptor (beta chain) was identified during a study of CD4+ T cells in melanoma. Clones were read by immunoSEQ multiplex PCR, and TCRdb kept only the in-frame ones, dropping some. The data hold 10,000 to 13,000 clones, with roughly two thirds observed a single time. Turning to this clone: Its antigen is not identified.

The study's findings and limits: Neoantigen-specific CD4+ T cells in melanoma reportedly had diverse differentiation states.

Trimming took 5 bases from V and 5 from J, leaving 12 bases between them. The germline V gene has CDR1 SGHTA and CDR2 FQGNSA. This CDR3 region has 13 residues. This receptor was obtained from a human donor with melanoma. The sample consisted of cells from a culture (not recorded whether cultured in vitro). The genes are TRBV7-2 and TRBJ1-2; D gene ambiguous. CDR3 region: CASSGAGLYGYTF. Written as DNA, the CDR3 is TGTGCCAGCAGCGGAGCGGGCCTTTATGGCTACACCTTC.